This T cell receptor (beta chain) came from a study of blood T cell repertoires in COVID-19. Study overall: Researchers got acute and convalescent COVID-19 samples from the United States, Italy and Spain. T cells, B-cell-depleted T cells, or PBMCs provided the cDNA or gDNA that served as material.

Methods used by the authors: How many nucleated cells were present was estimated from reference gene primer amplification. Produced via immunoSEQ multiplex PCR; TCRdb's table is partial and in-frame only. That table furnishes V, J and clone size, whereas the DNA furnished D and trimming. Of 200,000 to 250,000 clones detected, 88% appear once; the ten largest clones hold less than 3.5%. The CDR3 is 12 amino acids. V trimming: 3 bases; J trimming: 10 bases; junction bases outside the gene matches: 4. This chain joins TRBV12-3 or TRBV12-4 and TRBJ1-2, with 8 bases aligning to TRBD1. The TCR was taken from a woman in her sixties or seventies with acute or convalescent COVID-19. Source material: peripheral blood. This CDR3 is CASSFGQGYYTF. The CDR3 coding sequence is TGTGCCAGCAGTTTCGGACAGGGATACTACACCTTC.